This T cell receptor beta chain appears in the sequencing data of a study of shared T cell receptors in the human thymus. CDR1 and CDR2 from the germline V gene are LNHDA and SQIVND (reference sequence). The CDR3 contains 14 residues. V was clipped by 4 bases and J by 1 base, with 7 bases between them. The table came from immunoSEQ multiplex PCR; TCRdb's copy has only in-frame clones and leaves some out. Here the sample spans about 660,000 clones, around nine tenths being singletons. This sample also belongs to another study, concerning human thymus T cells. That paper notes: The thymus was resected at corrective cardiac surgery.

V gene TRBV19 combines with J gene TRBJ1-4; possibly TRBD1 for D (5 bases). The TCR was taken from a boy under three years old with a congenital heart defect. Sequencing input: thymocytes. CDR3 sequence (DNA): TGTGCCAGTAGTACAGGGATAACTAATGAAAAACTGTTTTTT. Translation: CASSTGITNEKLFF.